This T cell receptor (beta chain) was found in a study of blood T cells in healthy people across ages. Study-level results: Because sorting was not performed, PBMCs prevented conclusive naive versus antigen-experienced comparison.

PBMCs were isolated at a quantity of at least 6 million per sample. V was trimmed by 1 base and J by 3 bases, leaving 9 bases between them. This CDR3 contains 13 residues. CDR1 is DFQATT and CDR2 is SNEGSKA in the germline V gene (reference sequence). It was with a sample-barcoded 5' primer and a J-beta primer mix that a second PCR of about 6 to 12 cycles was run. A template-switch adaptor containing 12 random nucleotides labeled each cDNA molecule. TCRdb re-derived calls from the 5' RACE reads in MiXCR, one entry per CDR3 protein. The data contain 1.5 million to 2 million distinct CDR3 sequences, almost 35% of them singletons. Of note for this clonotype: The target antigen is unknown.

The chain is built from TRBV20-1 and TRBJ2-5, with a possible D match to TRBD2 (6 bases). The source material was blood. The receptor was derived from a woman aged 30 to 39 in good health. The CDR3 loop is CSARGTMEETQYF. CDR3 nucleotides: TGCAGTGCTAGAGGGACTATGGAAGAGACCCAGTACTTC.